The text below deals with one T cell receptor beta chain. Its cognate antigen is unknown. The repertoire was sequenced with immunoSEQ multiplex PCR; TCRdb's copy has only in-frame clones and lacks some. The data hold about 36,000 clones, with around nine tenths observed a single time. This record comes from a study of T cell clonotyping in hematopoietic cell transplantation. Study-level points and caveats: Broader posttransplant TCR repertoire diversity was predicted by graft donor and pretransplant recipient Inverse Simpson Index values. Without cell sorting, CD4 versus CD8 contributions remain unresolved. Pathologically expanded recipient clonotypes increased progressively from day 30 to day 180 as diversity fell. Few recipient clonotypes overlapped donors; over 95% were de novo at given depth.

Trimming removed 0 bases from V and 6 bases from J, with 15 bases in between. The CDR3 length is 15 residues. CDR1 SGHRS and CDR2 YFSETQ come from the germline V gene. This receptor was obtained from a woman aged 40 to 50 in good health. Some clones in this sample may be carry-over from other donors' samples. The source material was peripheral blood mononuclear cells. This chain links TRBV5-1 with TRBJ1-1, with D maybe TRBD1 (5 bases). The CDR3 DNA is TGCGCCAGCAGCTTGGCGGGGCGTCAGGGAGCTGAAGCTTTCTTT. Translating it yields CASSLAGRQGAEAFF. Variable domain in full (rest from reference TRBV5-1 and TRBJ1-1): KAGVTQTPRYLIKTRGQQVTLSCSPISGHRSVSWYQQTPGQGLQFLFEYFSETQRNKGNFPGRFSGRQFSNSRSEMNVSTLELGDSALYLCASSLAGRQGAEAFFGQGTRLTVV.